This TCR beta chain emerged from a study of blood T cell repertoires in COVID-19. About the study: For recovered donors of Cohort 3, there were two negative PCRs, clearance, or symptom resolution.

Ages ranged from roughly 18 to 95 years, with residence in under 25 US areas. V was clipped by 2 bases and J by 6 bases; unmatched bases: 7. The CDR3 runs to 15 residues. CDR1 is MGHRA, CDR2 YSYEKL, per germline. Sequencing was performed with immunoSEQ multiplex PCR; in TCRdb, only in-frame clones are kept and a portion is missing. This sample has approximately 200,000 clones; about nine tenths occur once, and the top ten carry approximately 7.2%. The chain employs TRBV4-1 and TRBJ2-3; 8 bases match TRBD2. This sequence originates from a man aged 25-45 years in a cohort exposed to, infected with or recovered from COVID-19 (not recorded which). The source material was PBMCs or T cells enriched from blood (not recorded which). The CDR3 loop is CASSQPGLGVDTQYF. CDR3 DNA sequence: TGCGCCAGCAGCCAACCGGGACTAGGTGTTGATACGCAGTATTTT.